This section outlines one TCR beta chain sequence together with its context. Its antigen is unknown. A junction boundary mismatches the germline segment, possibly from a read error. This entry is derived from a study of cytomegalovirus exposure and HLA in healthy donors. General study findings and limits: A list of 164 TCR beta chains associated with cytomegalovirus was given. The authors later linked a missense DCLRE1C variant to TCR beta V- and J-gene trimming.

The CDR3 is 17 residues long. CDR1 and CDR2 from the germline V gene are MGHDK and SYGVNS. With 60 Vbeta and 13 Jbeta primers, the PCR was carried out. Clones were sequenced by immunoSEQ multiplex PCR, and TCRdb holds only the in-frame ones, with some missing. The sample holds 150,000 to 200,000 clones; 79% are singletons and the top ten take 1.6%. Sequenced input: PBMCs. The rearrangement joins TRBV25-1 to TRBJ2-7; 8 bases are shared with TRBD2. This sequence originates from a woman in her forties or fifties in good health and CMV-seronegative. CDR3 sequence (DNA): TGTGCCAGCAGTGACCAAGCGGGAGACATAGATTCCTACGAGCAGTCCTTC. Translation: CASSDQAGDIDSYEQSF.